This T cell receptor beta chain was recovered during a study of T cell repertoires in ileal Crohn's disease. Study-wide results and limits: Mucosal expansions were suggested to be mainly CD8 T cells.

Patients were adults with ileal or ileocolonic Crohn's disease needing resection. V trimming: 4 bases; J trimming: 9 bases; junction bases outside the gene matches: 11. The germline gives CDR1 SGHRS, CDR2 YFSETQ. There are 16 residues in the CDR3. Using immunoSEQ multiplex PCR, the repertoire was profiled, and TCRdb retains in-frame clones only, with some absent. There are 9,000 to 10,000 clones in the sample; over 60% occur only once, and over 25% lies in the top ten. With respect to this clone: Its target is not known.

Sequencing was done on a sample of ileal tissue. The genes are TRBV5-1 and TRBJ2-1; TRBD2 matches 12 bases. This TCR came from an adult with Crohn's disease. In DNA, the CDR3 is TGCGCCAGCAGCCTACGAGGACTAGCGGGATCGGGTGAGCAGTTCTTC. This codes for CASSLRGLAGSGEQFF.